Following are 32 T cell receptor beta chains from one sample sequenced in a study of vaccination effects on CD4 cells after COVID-19. Their antigens are not known. Before sequencing, viral peptide pools were used by the ViraFEST assay to expand antigen-specific CD4+ T cells. Subsequent to a culture period of roughly 11 days, CD4+ T cells were isolated. From March to December 2020, the person had a SARS-CoV-2 infection that was confirmed by PCR. The method was immunoSEQ multiplex PCR; TCRdb's version includes in-frame clones alone and lacks a portion of them. The sample lists tens of thousands of clones; around three quarters were seen once. This material consisted of CD4+ T cells from PBMCs cultured with HIV peptides, taken before COVID-19 vaccination. Documented subset: HIV-1 Nef peptide pool negative control/reference culture. All receptors derive from a human donor who had a prior SARS-CoV-2 infection.

The rearrangement joins TRBV27 to TRBJ2-5, with 7 bases that match TRBD2. CDR1 and CDR2 (germline): MNHEY, SMNVEV (reference sequence). The CDR3 runs to 13 residues. The CDR3 DNA sequence: TGTGCTACGAGTCAGCGGGGCACAGAGACCCAGTACTTC. It encodes CATSQRGTETQYF.

The V and J genes are TRBV11-3 and TRBJ2-1; TRBD2 is a possible D gene (6 bases). CDR1 and CDR2 from the germline V gene are SGHNT and YENEEA. Trimming removed 4 bases from V and 13 bases from J, with 11 bases in between. CDR3 size: 11 residues. CDR3 bases: TGTGCCAGCAGCTCAGGAGGGCCTCAGTTCTTC. It yields the protein CASSSGGPQFF. The whole variable domain, filled in from reference TRBV11-3 and TRBJ2-1, reads EAGVVQSPRYKIIEKKQPVAFWCNPISGHNTLYWYLQNLGQGPELLIRYENEEAVDDSQLPKDRFSAERLKGVDSTLKIQPAELGDSAVYLCASSSGGPQFFGPGTRLTVL.

The genes are TRBV27 and TRBJ1-1, with D tentatively TRBD1 (6 bases). This CDR3 contains 13 residues. Germline V gene data show CDR1 as MNHEY and CDR2 as SMNVEV (reference sequence). The V end lost 9 bases, the J end lost 4 bases, and 15 bases lay between the germline ends. The CDR3 region has the DNA TGTGCCAGTGCGTGGGGGGCAGGCACTGAAGCTTTCTTT. It is translated as CASAWGAGTEAFF.

The chain employs TRBV7-9 and TRBJ2-2; either TRBD1 or TRBD2 may supply D (5 bases each). Germline values: CDR1 SEHNR, CDR2 FQNEAQ (reference sequence). The CDR3 has 15 residues. Trimming stripped 3 bases from V and 6 bases from J, with 14 bases between. In DNA, the CDR3 is TGTGCCAGCAGCTTCATGGGACGCTCCTCCGGGGAGCTGTTTTTT. Its protein is CASSFMGRSSGELFF.

V gene TRBV2 combines with J gene TRBJ1-2; possible D gene TRBD1, 6 bases. This CDR3 region has 14 residues. CDR1 and CDR2 from the germline V gene are SNHLY and FYNNEI. Trimming took off 3 bases at V and 5 bases at J, with 13 bases between the two ends. The CDR3 DNA reads as TGTGCCAGCAGTGACGCTCGGACAGCGTATGGCTACACCTTC. It specifies CASSDARTAYGYTF. Complete variable domain (other parts from reference TRBV2 and TRBJ1-2): EPEVTQTPSHQVTQMGQEVILRCVPISNHLYFYWYRQILGQKVEFLVSFYNNEISEKSEIFDDQFSVERPDGSNFTLKIRSTKLEDSAMYFCASSDARTAYGYTFGSGTRLTVV.

The chain joins TRBV7-2 to TRBJ2-5, with a tentative D call TRBD2 (5 bases). The length of the CDR3 is 14 residues. Trimming pared 3 bases from V and 5 bases from J, leaving 13 bases between. Germline values: CDR1 SGHTA, CDR2 FQGNSA. CDR3 residues: CASSLAGVLETQYF. As DNA, the CDR3 is TGTGCCAGCAGCTTGGCCGGGGTTTTGGAGACCCAGTACTTC.

The chain couples TRBV10-3 to TRBJ1-1; weak D call: TRBD1 (5 bases). Trimming pared 6 bases from V and 0 bases from J, leaving 11 bases between. Germline V gives CDR1 ENHRY, CDR2 SYGVKD. The CDR3 sequence is 14 residues long. For the CDR3, the DNA is TGTGCCATCAGGCCCGGGGCTATGAACACTGAAGCTTTCTTT. Its translation: CAIRPGAMNTEAFF.

This chain uses TRBV5-1 with TRBJ2-1; 10 nucleotides line up with TRBD2. Germline loops: CDR1 SGHRS, CDR2 YFSETQ. V lost 0 bases to trimming and J lost 7 bases; unmatched junction nucleotides: 16. This CDR3 is 19 amino acids long. The CDR3 is CASSLVHLAGDGGKNEQFF. DNA of the CDR3: TGCGCCAGCAGCTTGGTCCATCTAGCGGGAGATGGTGGGAAGAATGAGCAGTTCTTC. The variable domain in full, completed from reference TRBV5-1 and TRBJ2-1, reads KAGVTQTPRYLIKTRGQQVTLSCSPISGHRSVSWYQQTPGQGLQFLFEYFSETQRNKGNFPGRFSGRQFSNSRSEMNVSTLELGDSALYLCASSLVHLAGDGGKNEQFFGPGTRLTVL.

This rearrangement joins TRBV27 to TRBJ2-3, with D hard to call. Germline V gene data show CDR1 as MNHEY and CDR2 as SMNVEV (reference sequence). This CDR3 has 15 amino acids. The V and J ends lost 4 bases and 0 bases respectively, with 11 bases between them. This CDR3 is CASSSEFASTDTQYF. The DNA for the CDR3 is TGTGCCAGCAGTTCGGAATTTGCTAGCACAGATACGCAGTATTTT.

The chain recombines TRBV7-9 with TRBJ1-1; tentative D call: TRBD1 (6 bases). Looked up from germline, CDR1 is SEHNR and CDR2 is FQNEAQ (reference sequence). The CDR3 contains 15 residues. The germline V and J ends were trimmed by 6 bases and 6 bases, with 20 bases remaining between them. The CDR3 DNA is TGTGCCAGCAGGCCCTTTACAGGGCAGCGGGCTGAAGCTTTCTTT. Amino acids: CASRPFTGQRAEAFF. The full variable domain, with the rest looked up from reference TRBV7-9 and TRBJ1-1, is DTGVSQNPRHKITKRGQNVTFRCDPISEHNRLYWYRQTLGQGPEFLTYFQNEAQLEKSRLLSDRFSAERPKGSFSTLEIQRTEQGDSAMYLCASRPFTGQRAEAFFGQGTRLTVV.

This chain joins TRBV11-1 and TRBJ2-7; the D gene could be TRBD1 or TRBD2 (6 bases each). CDR3 length: 16 residues. The germline V and J ends were trimmed by 5 bases and 4 bases, with 21 bases remaining between them. Germline assignment: CDR1 SGHAT and CDR2 FQDESV (reference sequence). CDR3 in amino acids: CASSPWRGNLNYEQYF. As DNA, the CDR3 is TGTGCCAGCAGCCCTTGGAGGGGGAACCTTAATTACGAGCAGTACTTC.

The chain is built from TRBV30 and TRBJ2-3, with D unclear. The germline CDR1 and CDR2 sequences are GTSNPN and SVGIG (reference sequence). The CDR3 runs 13 residues. Trimming removed 5 bases from V and 1 base from J, with 10 bases in between. CDR3 nucleotides: TGTGCCTGGCAGGTGGGTGGCACAGATACGCAGTATTTT. It codes for CAWQVGGTDTQYF.

The chain employs TRBV27 and TRBJ1-6; weak D call: TRBD1 (6 bases). This CDR3 has 18 residues. The V gene lost 3 bases and the J gene lost 8 bases, with 23 bases spanning the gap. In germline, CDR1 is MNHEY, CDR2 SMNVEV (reference sequence). The CDR3 bases are TGTGCCAGCAGTTTTCGGGCCCAATCACAGGGAGGTGATTCACCCCTCCACTTT. This gives the protein CASSFRAQSQGGDSPLHF.

This chain links TRBV5-1 with TRBJ2-1; 7 nucleotides agree with TRBD2. The V gene end was trimmed by 1 base and the J gene end by 7 bases; junction bases not matched to a gene: 8. This CDR3 is 15 amino acids long. Germline CDR1 is SGHRS and CDR2 is YFSETQ. In nucleotides, the CDR3 is TGCGCCAGCAGCTTGAACCTAGCGGTCGGGAATGAGCAGTTCTTC. Translation: CASSLNLAVGNEQFF.

This clone was seen a few times. V and J are TRBV7-3 and TRBJ2-1; possibly TRBD1 for D (5 bases). V lost 4 bases to trimming and J lost 9 bases, with 13 bases between them. The CDR3 covers 13 residues. Looked up from germline, CDR1 is SGHTA and CDR2 is FQGTGA. The CDR3 region is CASSSSEQGEQFF. The CDR3 DNA reads TGTGCCAGCAGCTCATCGGAGCAGGGTGAGCAGTTCTTC.

This chain links TRBV18 with TRBJ2-7; D unresolved. CDR1 and CDR2 from the germline V gene are KGHSH and LQKENI. The V gene lost 3 bases and the J gene lost 4 bases, with 10 bases spanning the gap. This CDR3 has 13 amino acids. CDR3 loop: CASSPPTVYEQYF. CDR3 DNA sequence: TGTGCCAGCTCACCCCCCACGGTATACGAGCAGTACTTC.

CDR3 nucleotide sequence: TGTGCCAGCAGTTTTGTACAGGCCTCGGCCCTCCACTTT. It is translated as CASSFVQASALHF. J is TRBJ1-6 and V is TRBV27; D might be TRBD1 (5 bases). The CDR3 totals 13 residues. Germline values: CDR1 MNHEY, CDR2 SMNVEV (reference sequence). Trimming took off 3 bases at V and 14 bases at J, with 14 bases between the two ends.

The chain combines TRBV5-1 with TRBJ2-7; the D gene could be TRBD1 or TRBD2 (5 bases each). The CDR3 loop spans 14 amino acids. Trimming shortened V by 0 bases and J by 1 base, and 8 bases separated the two germline ends. CDR1 and CDR2 from the germline V gene are SGHRS and YFSETQ. In DNA form, the CDR3 reads TGCGCCAGCAGCTTGGGGTGGGGGTCCTACGAGCAGTACTTC. Translating it yields CASSLGWGSYEQYF.

The rearrangement links TRBV5-1 to TRBJ1-4; 9 bases fit TRBD1. The CDR3 contains 16 residues. Trimming removed 4 bases from V and 3 bases from J; junction bases left unmatched: 7. Per germline, CDR1 SGHRS and CDR2 YFSETQ. The CDR3 nucleotides read TGCGCCAGCAGCCCAGGACAGGGGCGGGCTAATGAAAAACTGTTTTTT. This encodes CASSPGQGRANEKLFF. The complete variable domain, with remaining parts taken from reference TRBV5-1 and TRBJ1-4, reads KAGVTQTPRYLIKTRGQQVTLSCSPISGHRSVSWYQQTPGQGLQFLFEYFSETQRNKGNFPGRFSGRQFSNSRSEMNVSTLELGDSALYLCASSPGQGRANEKLFFGSGTQLSVL.

This clone has just one count. V usage is TRBV20-1 and J usage is TRBJ2-1; 8 positions match TRBD2. Germline V lookup: CDR1 DFQATT, CDR2 SNEGSKA (reference sequence). Trimming removed 5 bases from V and 10 bases from J; junction bases left unmatched: 4. This CDR3 is built from 11 residues. This chain's CDR3 is CSAFAGGEQFF. The CDR3 DNA reads TGCAGTGCTTTTGCGGGAGGAGAGCAGTTCTTC.

The CDR3: CASRIAAWGTDTQYF. DNA of the CDR3: TGCGCCAGCAGGATTGCGGCCTGGGGCACAGATACGCAGTATTTT. The chain carries TRBV5-1 and TRBJ2-3; D is uncertain. The length of the CDR3 is 15 residues. V gave up 5 bases and J gave up 1 base, with 14 bases separating them. From germline, CDR1 is SGHRS and CDR2 YFSETQ.

The rearrangement links TRBV5-1 to TRBJ2-5; the match to TRBD1 covers 7 bases. J gave up 6 bases and V 2 bases, and 4 bases lay outside the gene matches. This CDR3 spans 13 amino acids. In germline, CDR1 is SGHRS, CDR2 YFSETQ. CDR3 sequence: CASSFEGAKTQYF. The CDR3 DNA sequence: TGCGCCAGCAGCTTTGAGGGGGCAAAGACCCAGTACTTC.

The rearrangement links TRBV4-1 to TRBJ1-4; D gene ambiguous. This CDR3 contains 16 residues. The V end lost 2 bases, the J end lost 0 bases, and 10 bases lay between the germline ends. Germline V gene lookup returns CDR1 MGHRA and CDR2 YSYEKL. The CDR3: CASSQLFRTTNEKLFF. Here the CDR3 DNA reads TGCGCCAGCAGCCAACTCTTCCGGACAACTAATGAAAAACTGTTTTTT.

The chain is built from TRBV9 and TRBJ1-5; D remains unclear. The CDR3 sequence is 13 residues long. The V and J ends lost 0 bases and 10 bases respectively, with 11 bases between them. Looked up from germline, CDR1 is SGDLS and CDR2 is YYNGEE. The CDR3 here is CASSVEARSPQHF. For the CDR3, the DNA is TGTGCCAGCAGCGTAGAGGCGAGGAGCCCCCAGCATTTT.

A few counts support this clone. This sequence joins TRBV18 and TRBJ1-4; no firm D call. Per the germline V gene, CDR1 is KGHSH and CDR2 is LQKENI. The CDR3 contains 14 residues. V gave up 6 bases and J gave up 5 bases, with 13 bases separating them. CDR3 loop: CASSEGQSNEKLFF. The CDR3 DNA follows: TGTGCCAGCTCGGAAGGGCAGTCAAATGAAAAACTGTTTTTT.

The chain recombines TRBV25-1 with TRBJ2-3, with D unclear. Germline CDR1 and CDR2: MGHDK and SYGVNS. V lost 4 bases and J lost 3, with 11 bases in between. CDR3 length: 14 amino acids. The CDR3, as DNA: TGTGCCAGCAGTGCTGCCCACGGGACAGATACGCAGTATTTT. Encoded protein: CASSAAHGTDTQYF.

The J gene is TRBJ2-5, the V gene TRBV30; 10 nucleotides agree with TRBD1. V lost 8 bases and J lost 5; bases outside the gene matches: 11. In germline, CDR1 is GTSNPN, CDR2 SVGIG (reference sequence). This CDR3 is 14 amino acids long. This CDR3 reads CAGTDRGRRETQYF. The CDR3, as DNA: TGTGCCGGCACCGACAGGGGGCGTAGGGAGACCCAGTACTTC.

The rearrangement joins TRBV30 to TRBJ2-2, with TRBD2 identical over 12 bases. This CDR3 region has 17 residues. The germline CDR1 and CDR2 sequences are GTSNPN and SVGIG (reference sequence). V was pared by 0 bases and J by 4 bases, with 6 bases of the junction left unmatched. The CDR3 region has the DNA TGTGCCTGGAGTGTTCGGACTAGCGGGGAGATCACCGGGGAGCTGTTTTTT. Its protein product is CAWSVRTSGEITGELFF. Based on the CDR3 plus reference TRBV30 and TRBJ2-2, the full variable domain is SQTIHQWPATLVQPVGSPLSLECTVEGTSNPNLYWYRQAAGRGLQLLFYSVGIGQISSEVPQNLSASRPQDRQFILSSKKLLLSDSGFYLCAWSVRTSGEITGELFFGEGSRLTVL.

The rearrangement joins TRBV19 to TRBJ1-1, with 7 positions matching TRBD1. The CDR3 spans 14 residues. V gave up 4 bases and J gave up 3 bases; unmatched junction bases: 5. Germline loops: CDR1 LNHDA, CDR2 SQIVND (reference sequence). This CDR3 reads CASSRGTADTEAFF. In DNA form, the CDR3 reads TGTGCCAGTAGTAGAGGGACAGCCGACACTGAAGCTTTCTTT.

The chain combines TRBV7-6 with TRBJ2-5; TRBD2 agrees at 7 bases. Germline V CDR1 and CDR2: SGHVS, FNYEAQ. The CDR3 is 15 residues long. V gave up 0 bases and J gave up 3 bases; unmatched junction bases: 4. CDR3 sequence (DNA): TGTGCCAGCAGCTTAGCTTCTAGCGGAAAAGAGACCCAGTACTTC. Protein: CASSLASSGKETQYF.

J is TRBJ2-5 and V is TRBV5-1, with TRBD2 matching over 10 bases. Trimming took 1 base from V and 5 from J; bases not matched to a gene: 5. The germline V gene encodes CDR1 SGHRS and CDR2 YFSETQ. The CDR3 totals 15 residues. The CDR3, as DNA: TGCGCCAGCAGCTTGACTAGCGGGGAGGGGGAGACCCAGTACTTC. This sequence encodes CASSLTSGEGETQYF. The variable domain in full, with the rest retrieved from reference TRBV5-1 and TRBJ2-5, is KAGVTQTPRYLIKTRGQQVTLSCSPISGHRSVSWYQQTPGQGLQFLFEYFSETQRNKGNFPGRFSGRQFSNSRSEMNVSTLELGDSALYLCASSLTSGEGETQYFGPGTRLLVL.

The rearrangement links TRBV6-1 to TRBJ1-2, with D unresolved. V lost 0 bases to trimming and J lost 5 bases, with 10 bases between them. Germline lookup yields CDR1 MNHNS and CDR2 SASEGT. The CDR3 is 14 amino acids. CDR3 sequence reads: CASSEARGDYGYTF. In DNA form, the CDR3 reads TGTGCCAGCAGTGAAGCGCGCGGGGATTATGGCTACACCTTC.